This TCR beta chain derives from a study of blood T cell repertoires in COVID-19. Only in-frame clones appear in the TCRdb table, and some are missing; sequencing was by immunoSEQ multiplex PCR. The sample has 250,000 to 300,000 clones, around 87% seen once. CDR3 length: 17 amino acids. CDR1 is SGHVS, CDR2 FQNEAQ, per germline. Unmatched junction bases numbered 6, after V lost 5 bases and J lost 1 base. The chain combines TRBV7-8 with TRBJ2-1, with TRBD1 identical over 12 bases. The material sequenced was peripheral blood. The TCR originated in a woman between 45 and 65 years old who had recovered from COVID-19. The CDR3 DNA reads as TGTGCCAGCAGCCCAGGGACAGGGGGCGCGTCCTACAATGAGCAGTTCTTC. This translates into CASSPGTGGASYNEQFF.